This entry lists 9 T cell receptor beta chains sequenced from one sample in a study of vaccination and CD4 T cells after COVID-19. With the Oncomine TCR Beta short-read assay, DNA from cultured CD4+ T cells was sequenced. Researchers extracted genomic DNA from CD4+ T cells that had been cultured. TCRdb itself ran the PCR reads through MiXCR, one entry per CDR3 protein. The sample has some 7,400 distinct CDR3 sequences, around 32% seen once. Documented treatment: 10-day PBMC culture with coronavirus spike peptide pools or control peptides (ViraFEST assay). Harvesting of the unexposed donor's CD4+ T cells predated the COVID-19 pandemic (2011-2018). Their cognate antigens are unknown. The sample was CD4+ T cells from blood, cultured in vitro. The receptor set was obtained from a human donor in good health.

This clonotype was picked up a small number of times. The chain uses TRBV20-1 and TRBJ1-1; D gene uncertain. Trimming took off 5 bases at V and 2 bases at J, with 24 bases between the two ends. Germline values: CDR1 DFQATT, CDR2 SNEGSKA (reference sequence). The CDR3 runs to 17 residues. For the CDR3, the DNA is TGCAGTGCTCCACCCCTAGCCCTAGTCTTTGAAAACACTGAAGCTTTCTTT. Its translation is CSAPPLALVFENTEAFF.

Only a few counts were recorded for this clonotype. V is TRBV7-9 and J is TRBJ1-1; no clear D. Germline V CDR1 and CDR2: SEHNR, FQNEAQ (reference sequence). There are 13 residues in the CDR3. The V end lost 5 bases, the J end lost 1 base, and 8 bases lay between the germline ends. The CDR3 loop reads CASSTDRNTEAFF. CDR3 nucleotides: TGTGCCAGCAGCACCGACCGGAACACTGAAGCTTTCTTT.

The chain couples TRBV10-3 to TRBJ1-2; D uncertain. The V end was cut by 8 bases, the J end by 2 bases, with 9 bases between. CDR3 length equals 12 residues. Per the germline V gene, CDR1 is ENHRY and CDR2 is SYGVKD. CDR3 in DNA: TGTGCCATCGATGGGCAGAACTATGGCTACACCTTC. Residues: CAIDGQNYGYTF.

This chain connects TRBV20-1 to TRBJ1-1; TRBD1 aligns across 7 bases. Germline V CDR1 and CDR2: DFQATT, SNEGSKA (reference sequence). V lost 5 bases, J lost 4 bases, and 7 bases stayed unmatched. This CDR3 is built from 13 residues. CDR3 DNA: TGCAGTGCTCGCTACAGGGGAGGCACTGAAGCTTTCTTT. Translation gives CSARYRGGTEAFF.

In this sample, this clonotype turned up once. J is TRBJ2-1 and V is TRBV7-8, with TRBD2 matching over 10 bases. Trimming removed 1 base from V and 12 bases from J; junction bases left unmatched: 9. Germline lookup yields CDR1 SGHVS and CDR2 FQNEAQ. This CDR3 contains 15 residues. The chain's CDR3 is CASSLGLSSGSGQFF. For the CDR3, the DNA is TGTGCCAGCAGCTTAGGCTTATCTAGCGGGAGTGGGCAGTTCTTC. Drawing the rest from reference TRBV7-8 and TRBJ2-1, the complete variable domain is GAGVSQSPRYKVAKRGQDVALRCDPISGHVSLFWYQQALGQGPEFLTYFQNEAQLDKSGLPSDRFFAERPEGSVSTLKIQRTQQEDSAVYLCASSLGLSSGSGQFFGPGTRLTVL.

This clonotype showed up just a few times. The V and J genes are TRBV6-2 or TRBV6-3 and TRBJ2-5; TRBD2 aligns across 11 bases. Germline V gene sequence: CDR1 MNHEY, CDR2 SVGEGT. The CDR3 is 17 amino acids. With V trimmed by 0 bases and J by 4 bases, 7 bases remained unmatched. The CDR3 region is CASSYSASGRSAETQYF. The CDR3 region has the DNA TGTGCCAGCAGTTACTCGGCTAGCGGGAGGTCAGCAGAGACCCAGTACTTC.

This clonotype showed up just a few times. The chain links TRBV7-2 to TRBJ2-3; 10 nucleotides match TRBD2. The CDR3 is made up of 17 amino acids. Germline lookup yields CDR1 SGHTA and CDR2 FQGNSA. Germline trimming cut 1 base from V and 6 bases from J; bases unmatched to any gene: 10. Here the CDR3 DNA reads TGTGCCAGCAGCTTAGTGTTGTCACTAGCGGGACGGGATACGCAGTATTTT. Encoded protein: CASSLVLSLAGRDTQYF.

This clonotype was seen a handful of times. The chain employs TRBV6-1 and TRBJ1-1; TRBD1 might be the D (6 bases). The CDR3 runs to 13 residues. Germline V gives CDR1 MNHNS, CDR2 SASEGT. The V and J ends lost 5 bases and 5 bases respectively, with 12 bases between them. CDR3 DNA: TGTGCCAGCAGTCAGGGGATGGAAACTGAAGCTTTCTTT. Translated, it gives CASSQGMETEAFF.

The rearrangement joins TRBV6-5 to TRBJ1-1, with D perhaps TRBD1 (5 bases). CDR3 length: 15 residues. Per the germline V gene, CDR1 is MNHEY and CDR2 is SVGAGI. V was clipped by 0 bases and J by 0 bases, with 8 bases between them. CDR3 amino acids: CASSYSDSLNTEAFF. DNA of the CDR3: TGTGCCAGCAGTTACTCCGACAGCTTGAACACTGAAGCTTTCTTT.